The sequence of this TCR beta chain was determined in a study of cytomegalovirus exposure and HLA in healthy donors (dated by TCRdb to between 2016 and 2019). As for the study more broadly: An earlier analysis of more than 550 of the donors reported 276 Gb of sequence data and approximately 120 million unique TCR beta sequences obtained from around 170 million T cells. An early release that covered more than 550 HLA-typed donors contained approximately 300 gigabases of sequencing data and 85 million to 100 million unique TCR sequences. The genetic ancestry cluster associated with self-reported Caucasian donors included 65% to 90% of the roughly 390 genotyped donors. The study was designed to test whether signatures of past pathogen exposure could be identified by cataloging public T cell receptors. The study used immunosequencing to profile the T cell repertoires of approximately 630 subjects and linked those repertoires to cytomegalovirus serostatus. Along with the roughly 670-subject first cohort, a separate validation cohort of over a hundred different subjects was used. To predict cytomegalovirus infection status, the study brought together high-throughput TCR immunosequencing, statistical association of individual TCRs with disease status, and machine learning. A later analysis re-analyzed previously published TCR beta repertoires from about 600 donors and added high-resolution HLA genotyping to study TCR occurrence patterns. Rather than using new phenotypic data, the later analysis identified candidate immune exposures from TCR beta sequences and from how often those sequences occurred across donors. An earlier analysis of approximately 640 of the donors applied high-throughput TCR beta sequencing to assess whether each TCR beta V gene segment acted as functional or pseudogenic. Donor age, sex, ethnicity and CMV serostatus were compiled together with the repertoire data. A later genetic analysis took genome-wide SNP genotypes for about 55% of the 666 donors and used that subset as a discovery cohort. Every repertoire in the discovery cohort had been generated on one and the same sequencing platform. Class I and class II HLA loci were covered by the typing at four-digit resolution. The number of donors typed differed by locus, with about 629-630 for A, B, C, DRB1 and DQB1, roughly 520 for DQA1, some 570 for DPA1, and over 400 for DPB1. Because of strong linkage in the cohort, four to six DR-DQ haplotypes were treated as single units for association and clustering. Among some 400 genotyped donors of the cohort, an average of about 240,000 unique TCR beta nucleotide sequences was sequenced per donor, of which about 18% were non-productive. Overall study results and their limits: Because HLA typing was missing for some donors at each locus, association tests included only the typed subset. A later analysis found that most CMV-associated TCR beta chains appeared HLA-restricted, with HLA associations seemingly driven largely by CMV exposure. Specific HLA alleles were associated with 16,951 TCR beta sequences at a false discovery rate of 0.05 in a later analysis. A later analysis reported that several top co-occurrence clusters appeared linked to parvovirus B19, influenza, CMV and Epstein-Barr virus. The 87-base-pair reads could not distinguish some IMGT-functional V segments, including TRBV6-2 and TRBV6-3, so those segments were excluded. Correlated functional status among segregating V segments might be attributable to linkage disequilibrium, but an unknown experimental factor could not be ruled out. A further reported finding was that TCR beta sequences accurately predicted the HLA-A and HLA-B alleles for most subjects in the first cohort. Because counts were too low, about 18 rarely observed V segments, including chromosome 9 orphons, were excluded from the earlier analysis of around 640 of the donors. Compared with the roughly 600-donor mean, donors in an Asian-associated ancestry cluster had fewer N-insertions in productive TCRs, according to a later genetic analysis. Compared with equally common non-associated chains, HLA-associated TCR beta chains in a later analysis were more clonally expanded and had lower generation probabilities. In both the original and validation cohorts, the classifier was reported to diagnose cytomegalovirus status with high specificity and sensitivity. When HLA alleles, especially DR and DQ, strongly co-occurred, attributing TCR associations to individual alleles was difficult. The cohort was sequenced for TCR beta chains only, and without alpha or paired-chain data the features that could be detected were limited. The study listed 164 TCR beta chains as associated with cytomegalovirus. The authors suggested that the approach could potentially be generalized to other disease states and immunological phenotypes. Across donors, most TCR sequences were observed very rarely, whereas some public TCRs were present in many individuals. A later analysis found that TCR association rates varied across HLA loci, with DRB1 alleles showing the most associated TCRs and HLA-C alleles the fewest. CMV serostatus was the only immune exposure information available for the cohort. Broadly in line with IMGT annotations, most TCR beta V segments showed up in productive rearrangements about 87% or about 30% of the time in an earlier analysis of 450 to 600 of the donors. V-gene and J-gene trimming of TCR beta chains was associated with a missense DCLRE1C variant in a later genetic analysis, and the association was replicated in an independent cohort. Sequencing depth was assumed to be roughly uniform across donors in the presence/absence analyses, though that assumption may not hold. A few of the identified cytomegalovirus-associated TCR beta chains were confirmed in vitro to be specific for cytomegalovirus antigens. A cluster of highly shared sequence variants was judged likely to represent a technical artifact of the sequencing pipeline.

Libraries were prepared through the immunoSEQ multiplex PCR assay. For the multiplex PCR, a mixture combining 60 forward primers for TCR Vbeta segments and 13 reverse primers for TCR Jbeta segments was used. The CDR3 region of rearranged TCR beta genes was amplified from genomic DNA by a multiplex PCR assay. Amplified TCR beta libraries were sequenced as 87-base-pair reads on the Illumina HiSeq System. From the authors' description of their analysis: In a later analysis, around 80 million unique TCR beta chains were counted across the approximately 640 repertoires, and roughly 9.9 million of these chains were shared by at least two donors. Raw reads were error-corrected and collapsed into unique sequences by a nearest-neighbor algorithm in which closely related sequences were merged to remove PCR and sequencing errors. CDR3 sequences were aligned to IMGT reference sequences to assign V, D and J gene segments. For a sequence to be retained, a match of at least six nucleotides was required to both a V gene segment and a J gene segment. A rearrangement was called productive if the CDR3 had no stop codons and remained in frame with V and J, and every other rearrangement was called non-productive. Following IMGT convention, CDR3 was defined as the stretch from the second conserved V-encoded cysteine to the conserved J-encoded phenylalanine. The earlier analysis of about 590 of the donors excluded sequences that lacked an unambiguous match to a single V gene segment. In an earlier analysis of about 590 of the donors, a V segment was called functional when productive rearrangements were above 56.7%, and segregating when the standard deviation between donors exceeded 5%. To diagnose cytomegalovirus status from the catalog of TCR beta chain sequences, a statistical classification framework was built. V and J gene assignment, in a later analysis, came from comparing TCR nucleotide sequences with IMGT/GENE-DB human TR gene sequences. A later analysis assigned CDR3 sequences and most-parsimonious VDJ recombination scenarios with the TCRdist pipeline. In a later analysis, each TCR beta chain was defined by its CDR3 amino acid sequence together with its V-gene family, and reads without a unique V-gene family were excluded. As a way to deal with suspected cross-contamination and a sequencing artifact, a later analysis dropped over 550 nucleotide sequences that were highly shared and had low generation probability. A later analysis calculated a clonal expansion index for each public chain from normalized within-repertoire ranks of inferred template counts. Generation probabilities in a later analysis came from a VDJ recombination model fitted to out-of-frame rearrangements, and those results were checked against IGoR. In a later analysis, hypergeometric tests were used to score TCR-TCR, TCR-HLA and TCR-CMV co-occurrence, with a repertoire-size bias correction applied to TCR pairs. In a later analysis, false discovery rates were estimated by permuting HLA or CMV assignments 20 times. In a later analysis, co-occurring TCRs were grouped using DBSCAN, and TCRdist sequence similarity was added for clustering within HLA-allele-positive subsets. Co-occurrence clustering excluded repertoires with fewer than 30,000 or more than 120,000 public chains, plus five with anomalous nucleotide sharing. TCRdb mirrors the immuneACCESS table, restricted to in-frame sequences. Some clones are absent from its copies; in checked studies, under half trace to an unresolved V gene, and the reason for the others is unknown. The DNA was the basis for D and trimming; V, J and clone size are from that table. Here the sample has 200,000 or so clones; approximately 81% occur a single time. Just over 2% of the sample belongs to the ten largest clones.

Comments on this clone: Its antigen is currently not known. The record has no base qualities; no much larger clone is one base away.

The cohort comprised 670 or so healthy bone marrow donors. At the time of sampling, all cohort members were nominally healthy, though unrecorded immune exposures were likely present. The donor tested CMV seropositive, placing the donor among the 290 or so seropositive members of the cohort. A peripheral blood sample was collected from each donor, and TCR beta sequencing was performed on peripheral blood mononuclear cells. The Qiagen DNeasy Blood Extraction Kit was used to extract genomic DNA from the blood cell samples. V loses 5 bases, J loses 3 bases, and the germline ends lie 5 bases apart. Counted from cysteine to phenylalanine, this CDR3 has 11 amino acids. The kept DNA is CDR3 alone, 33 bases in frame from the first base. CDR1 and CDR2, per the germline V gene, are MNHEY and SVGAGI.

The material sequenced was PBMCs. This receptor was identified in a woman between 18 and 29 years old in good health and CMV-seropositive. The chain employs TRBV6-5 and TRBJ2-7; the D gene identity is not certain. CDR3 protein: CASSKLYEQYF. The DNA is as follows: TGTGCCAGCAGTAAACTCTACGAGCAGTACTTC.